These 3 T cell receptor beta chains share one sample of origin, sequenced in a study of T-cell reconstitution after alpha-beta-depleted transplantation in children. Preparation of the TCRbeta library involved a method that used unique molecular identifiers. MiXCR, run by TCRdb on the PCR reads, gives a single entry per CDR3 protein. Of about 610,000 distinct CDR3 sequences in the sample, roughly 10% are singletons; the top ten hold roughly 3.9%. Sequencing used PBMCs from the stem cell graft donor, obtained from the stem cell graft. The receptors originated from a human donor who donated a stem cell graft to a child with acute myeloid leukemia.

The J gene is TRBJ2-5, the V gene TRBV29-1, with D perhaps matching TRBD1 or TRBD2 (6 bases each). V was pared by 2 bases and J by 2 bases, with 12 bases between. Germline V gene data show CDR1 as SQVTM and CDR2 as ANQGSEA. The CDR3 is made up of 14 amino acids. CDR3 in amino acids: CSVEFRGQQETQYF. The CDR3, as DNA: TGCAGCGTTGAATTTCGGGGGCAGCAAGAGACCCAGTACTTC.

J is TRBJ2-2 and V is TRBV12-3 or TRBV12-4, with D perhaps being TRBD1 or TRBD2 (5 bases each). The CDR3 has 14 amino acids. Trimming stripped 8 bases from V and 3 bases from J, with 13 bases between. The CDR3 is CASQRGGDTGELFF. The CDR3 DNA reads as TGTGCCAGCCAGAGGGGTGGGGACACCGGGGAGCTGTTTTTT.

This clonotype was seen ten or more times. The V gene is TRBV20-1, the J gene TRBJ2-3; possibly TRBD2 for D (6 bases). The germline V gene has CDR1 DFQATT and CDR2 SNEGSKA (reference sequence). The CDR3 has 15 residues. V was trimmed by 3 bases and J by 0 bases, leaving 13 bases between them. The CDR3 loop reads CSARAGTTSTDTQYF. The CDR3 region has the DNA TGCAGTGCTAGGGCGGGGACGACTAGCACAGATACGCAGTATTTT.